The text below deals with one T cell receptor beta chain. The antigen remains unidentified. Generated by immunoSEQ multiplex PCR, the TCRdb table keeps only in-frame clones and is missing some. Of about 69,000 clones in the sample, nearly 90% were seen once. This CDR3 spans 16 amino acids. V was trimmed by 4 bases and J by 0 bases, leaving 13 bases between them. This sample is part of a study of OX40 agonist ivuxolimab in advanced cancers. Turning to the study itself: Partial responses were achieved by three patients: one hepatocellular carcinoma, two cutaneous melanoma. Whole-study findings and limits: Dose levels from 0.1 to 3.0 mg/kg saw CD4+ and CD8+ blood T cells expand clonally by week 6. People who partly responded at 0.1-3.0 mg/kg had some of the least clonal expansion seen.

This sample comprised CD4+ or CD8+ T cells sorted from blood, obtained in a trial of the OX40 agonist ivuxolimab. The V and J genes are TRBV6-7 and TRBJ1-5; unclear D gene. TRBV6-7 is identified as an open reading frame with a role that is uncertain. This clonotype was obtained from an adult with an advanced solid tumor such as melanoma, head and neck, liver or kidney cancer. CDR3 coding DNA: TGTGCCAGCAGTTGTGCCCAACTGTGTAGCAATCAGCCCCAGCATTTT. It specifies CASSCAQLCSNQPQHF.